Below, 14 T cell receptor beta chains from the same sample are listed, as sequenced in a study of T-cell reconstitution after alpha-beta-depleted transplantation in children (dated by TCRdb to 2015 to 2016). The library was generated by PCR. Reads for this sample came from an Illumina HiSeq 2500. TCR libraries were prepared with molecular barcoding, using unique molecular identifiers to normalize TCRbeta repertoire quantification. The public reads were reprocessed in TCRdb via fastp at Q25 and MiXCR, keeping in-frame beta chains. All rows with the same CDR3 protein become a single entry with the most common DNA and genes. This sample is represented by roughly 500,000 distinct CDR3 sequences; roughly a tenth of them were singletons. The ten largest account for 2% to 2.5% of the sample. Per the publication, the treatment or condition label means: allogeneic hematopoietic cell transplantation with graft depleted of TCRalphabeta T cells and CD19 B cells.

The material was PBMCs, obtained before TCRalphabeta/CD19-depleted stem cell transplant. The source of these receptors is a child aged 2 to 9 with inherited bone marrow failure, due to receive a stem cell transplant.

In this sample, this clonotype turned up many times. This chain uses TRBV6-5 with TRBJ1-2; the D is unclear. Between the trimmed V and J ends, which lost 2 bases and 8 bases, there was a span of 12 bases. The CDR3 totals 13 residues. Germline values: CDR1 MNHEY, CDR2 SVGAGI. Here the CDR3 DNA reads TGTGCCAGCAGTTACGACTGGGCGAACGGCTACACCTTC. Translating it yields CASSYDWANGYTF.

This clonotype occurred a few times. V usage is TRBV20-1 and J usage is TRBJ2-4; no definite D call. The CDR3 extends over 13 amino acids. Deletions cut 1 base from V and 9 bases from J, with 13 bases between. Germline V gene lookup returns CDR1 DFQATT and CDR2 SNEGSKA (reference sequence). For the CDR3, the DNA is TGCAGTGCTAGAGTTTTTAGTTCCAGCATTCAGTACTTC. Translation gives CSARVFSSSIQYF.

Concerning this clonotype: It may be a read error: a sequence one base away is much more abundant. The V and J genes are TRBV7-6 and TRBJ2-2; D perhaps matches TRBD2 (5 bases). This CDR3 has 16 amino acids. Trimming stripped 3 bases from V and 5 bases from J, with 16 bases between. Germline V CDR1 and CDR2: SGHVS, FNYEAQ. The CDR3 nucleotides are TGTGCCAGCAGCTTTCTGAAGGGAGAGGAGACCGGGGAGCTGTTTTTT. It translates to CASSFLKGEETGELFF.

At least ten counts were recorded for this clonotype. The rearrangement joins TRBV7-8 to TRBJ1-1; no clear D. This CDR3 is built from 16 residues. CDR1 and CDR2 (germline): SGHVS, FQNEAQ. V was trimmed by 0 bases and J by 5 bases, leaving 16 bases between them. CDR3 loop: CASSLAIGRVETEAFF. CDR3 nucleotides: TGTGCCAGCAGCTTAGCGATAGGACGAGTGGAGACTGAAGCTTTCTTT.

This clonotype was counted many times. The J gene is TRBJ2-2, the V gene TRBV10-3, with a weak D call TRBD2 (6 bases). Trimming shortened V by 11 bases and J by 0 bases, and 10 bases separated the two germline ends. The CDR3 contains 13 residues. Germline CDR1 is ENHRY and CDR2 is SYGVKD. In nucleotides, the CDR3 is TGTGCCGTGGGACTGGCGAACACCGGGGAGCTGTTTTTT. Translating it yields CAVGLANTGELFF.

This clonotype was counted ten times or more. This chain links TRBV6-5 with TRBJ2-2; D unclear. CDR3 length: 12 residues. The germline V and J ends were trimmed by 5 bases and 4 bases, with 5 bases remaining between them. Germline lookup yields CDR1 MNHEY and CDR2 SVGAGI. Here the CDR3 DNA reads TGTGCCAGCAGTATCGGCACCGGGGAGCTGTTTTTT. Protein product: CASSIGTGELFF.

This clonotype was detected ten times or more. V and J are TRBV6-5 and TRBJ1-6; D gene ambiguous. The CDR3 is 16 amino acids. Germline CDR1 and CDR2: MNHEY and SVGAGI. V was trimmed by 0 bases and J by 0 bases, leaving 6 bases between them. Here the CDR3 DNA reads TGTGCCAGCAGTTACTCGTGGAGCTCCTATAATTCACCCCTCCACTTT. Its translation: CASSYSWSSYNSPLHF.

The V and J genes are TRBV12-3 or TRBV12-4 and TRBJ1-5; the D gene is possibly TRBD1 (6 bases). The CDR3 spans 18 residues. V lost 3 bases and J 2 bases, leaving 20 bases between the germline ends. DNA for the CDR3: TGTGCCAGCAGTTTTCGTTGGGTAACAGGGCGTCGCAATCAGCCCCAGCATTTT. Its protein product is CASSFRWVTGRRNQPQHF.

The chain links TRBV6-1 to TRBJ2-1; TRBD2 is a possible D gene (6 bases). V lost 0 bases, J lost 3 bases, and 12 bases lay in between. The CDR3 length is 16 residues. Germline CDR1 is MNHNS and CDR2 is SASEGT. The CDR3 region is CASSEAVGTYYNEQFF. CDR3 in DNA: TGTGCCAGCAGTGAAGCGGTTGGGACTTACTACAATGAGCAGTTCTTC.

Points on this clonotype: This may stem from a read error, because a much larger clone lies one nucleotide away. CDR3 DNA sequence: TGTGCCAGCAGCCCGTCGGACAGTAACTTCCTTAGCTCTGGGGGCAACGTCCTGACTTTC. Translated, it gives CASSPSDSNFLSSGGNVLTF. V is TRBV11-2 and J is TRBJ2-6, with D maybe TRBD1 (6 bases). The CDR3 is 20 residues long. Germline loops: CDR1 SGHAT, CDR2 FQNNGV.

The chain recombines TRBV29-1 with TRBJ1-2; TRBD1 matches 9 bases. V dropped 4 bases and J dropped 4; count of bases not matched to a gene: 4. CDR1 SQVTM and CDR2 ANQGSEA come from the germline V gene. The CDR3 totals 13 residues. The CDR3 loop is CSVGGTGSYGYTF. The DNA of the CDR3 is TGCAGCGTTGGGGGGACAGGGAGCTATGGCTACACCTTC.

This clonotype was observed at least ten times. The V and J genes are TRBV27 and TRBJ2-3; possibly TRBD2 for D (6 bases). Per the germline V gene, CDR1 is MNHEY and CDR2 is SMNVEV (reference sequence). The CDR3 has 15 amino acids. V lost 3 bases and J lost 4, with 14 bases in between. The CDR3 sequence: CASSFGAGLADTQYF. The CDR3 DNA is TGTGCCAGCAGTTTTGGGGCGGGACTGGCAGATACGCAGTATTTT.

This clonotype showed up many times. The DNA of the CDR3 is TGCGCCAGCAGACACCCGCGGGAGGGCCCCTACAATGAGCAGTTCTTC. Amino acid sequence: CASRHPREGPYNEQFF. This sequence joins TRBV5-1 and TRBJ2-1, with 9 bases fitting TRBD2. CDR3 length: 16 amino acids. J lost 2 bases, V lost 5 bases, and 8 bases had no gene match. From germline, CDR1 is SGHRS and CDR2 YFSETQ.

Many counts were recorded for this clonotype. This chain connects TRBV6-2 or TRBV6-3 to TRBJ2-2; no firm D call. This CDR3 is 14 amino acids long. Germline lookup yields CDR1 MNHEY and CDR2 SVGEGT. Between the trimmed V and J ends, which lost 11 bases and 0 bases, there was a span of 13 bases. The CDR3 loop is CAGTGPSNTGELFF. The CDR3 bases are TGTGCCGGTACCGGGCCCTCGAACACCGGGGAGCTGTTTTTT.